This T cell receptor beta chain was found in a study of cytomegalovirus exposure and HLA in healthy donors. Overall study findings and caveats: Among the CMV-associated chains, a few were confirmed in vitro as specific for CMV antigens. Previously analyzed data showed that most TCR beta V segments were productive at a frequency of about 87% or about 30%. TCR beta chains numbering some 160 were designated cytomegalovirus-associated. CMV serostatus was the sole immune exposure data available.

As regards this clone: Its antigen remains unidentified.

PCR used 60 Vbeta primers and 13 Jbeta primers. The table came from immunoSEQ multiplex PCR; TCRdb's copy has only in-frame clones and leaves some out. This sample has some 150,000 clones; about three quarters occur once, and the top ten carry roughly 0.68%. CDR1 SGHDT and CDR2 YYEEEE come from the germline V gene. V lost 2 bases to trimming and J lost 2 bases, with 13 bases between them. The CDR3 consists of 15 residues. The chain employs TRBV5-6 and TRBJ1-1; D unclear. This TCR was recovered from a male donor in good health and CMV-seronegative. The sample consisted of PBMCs. CDR3 bases: TGTGCCAGCAGCTTTCCAGGCTTGGCTAACACTGAAGCTTTCTTT. Its protein product is CASSFPGLANTEAFF.